The 7 T cell receptor beta chains reported below all come from one sample, sequenced in a study of shared clonotypes between healthy human individuals. Sequenced by immunoSEQ multiplex PCR; TCRdb stores in-frame clones only, minus some. Of some 2 million clones listed, 95% are singletons. Source material: naive CD4+ T cells sorted from blood. This sample's subset: CD45RA+ positively selected. The receptors originated from a young man in good health.

This clone was seen a single time. The J gene is TRBJ1-4, the V gene TRBV6-6; D is unclear. Trimming took 3 bases from V and 0 from J, leaving 8 bases between them. The CDR3 consists of 15 residues. Germline V gene data show CDR1 as MNHNY and CDR2 as SVGAGI (reference sequence). Written as DNA, the CDR3 is TGTGCCAGCAGTTATTCCCGGTCAACTAATGAAAAACTGTTTTTT. It specifies CASSYSRSTNEKLFF.

V usage is TRBV29-1 and J usage is TRBJ2-1; the D gene is possibly TRBD1 (7 bases). The CDR3 loop spans 14 amino acids. CDR1 is SQVTM and CDR2 is ANQGSEA in the germline V gene. V was shortened by 2 bases and J by 4 bases, with 12 bases between the two germline ends. The CDR3 nucleotides are TGCAGCGTTGAACAGGGGGGTCCGTACAATGAGCAGTTCTTC. Protein: CSVEQGGPYNEQFF.

This rearrangement joins TRBV6-1 to TRBJ2-7, with D tentatively TRBD1 (6 bases). V was shortened by 8 bases and J by 2 bases, with 13 bases between the two germline ends. The CDR3 spans 13 residues. Germline CDR1 is MNHNS and CDR2 is SASEGT. The DNA for the CDR3 is TGTGCCAGCCTCGACAGGATTCCCTACGAGCAGTACTTC. Translating gives CASLDRIPYEQYF.

This chain links TRBV6-1 with TRBJ1-1, with 7 bases identical to TRBD1. J was trimmed by 2 bases and V by 2 bases; bases with no gene match: 5. Germline V gene sequence: CDR1 MNHNS, CDR2 SASEGT. This CDR3 comprises 15 residues. The CDR3 DNA reads TGTGCCAGCAGTGAATTGACAGGGCTTAACACTGAAGCTTTCTTT. Protein sequence: CASSELTGLNTEAFF.

The rearrangement links TRBV10-3 to TRBJ2-7; unclear D gene. The CDR3 is 12 residues long. Trimming took 6 bases from V and 5 from J, leaving 11 bases between them. Germline lookup yields CDR1 ENHRY and CDR2 SYGVKD. This chain's CDR3 is CAIRPTGDEQYF. The DNA of the CDR3 is TGTGCCATCAGACCGACCGGCGACGAGCAGTACTTC.

This clone was detected only a few times. The rearrangement links TRBV29-1 to TRBJ2-3; D might be TRBD1 (6 bases). V dropped 2 bases and J dropped 2 bases, with 17 bases sitting between them. CDR1 SQVTM and CDR2 ANQGSEA come from the germline V gene. The CDR3 spans 16 residues. Here the CDR3 reads CSVELWTASFTDTQYF. CDR3 bases: TGCAGCGTTGAATTGTGGACAGCCTCCTTCACAGATACGCAGTATTTT.

This chain connects TRBV10-2 to TRBJ2-2, with 10 bases that match TRBD2. CDR3 size: 15 residues. V was clipped by 5 bases and J by 1 base; unmatched bases: 1. The germline gives CDR1 WSHSY, CDR2 SAAADI. CDR3 in DNA: TGCGCCAGCAGTCCTAGCGGGAGGAACACCGGGGAGCTGTTTTTT. It is translated as CASSPSGRNTGELFF.